This entry describes one T cell receptor beta chain. As yet, its antigen is unknown. Germline V CDR1 and CDR2: MDHEN, SYDVKM. Trimming shortened V by 6 bases and J by 1 base, and 5 bases separated the two germline ends. CDR3 size: 12 residues. These data belong to a study of vaccination and CD4 T cells after COVID-19. As to treatment: approximately 9-day PBMC culture with coronavirus spike peptide pools or control peptides (ViraFEST assay). Cultured CD4+ T-cell DNA underwent Oncomine TCR Beta short-read sequencing. TCRdb re-analysed the PCR reads in MiXCR, keeping a single row per CDR3 protein. The table has 17,000 or so distinct CDR3 sequences, 45% to 65% seen once; the top ten hold roughly 9.1%. Whole-study findings and limits: In convalescent patients, a median roughly 86% of post-vaccine SARS-CoV-2-reactive clones appeared only after vaccination. Convalescent patients studied were relatively few, and early post-infection timepoints were absent.

The V gene is TRBV28, the J gene TRBJ2-3; D call uncertain. The sample consisted of CD4+ T cells from blood, cultured in vitro. This sequence was found in a human donor who had recovered from COVID-19. The CDR3 sequence is CASSPGTDTQYF. As DNA, the CDR3 is TGTGCCAGCAGCCCTGGCACAGATACGCAGTATTTT.